The entry below describes one T cell receptor beta chain. A read error may explain this, as a much larger clone is one base away. Since no conserved phenylalanine or tryptophan closes the CDR3, a read error is the likely cause. CDR3 regions were amplified by Arm-PCR using iRepertoire HTBI primers to build TCR beta libraries. TCRdb fed the multiplex PCR reads into MiXCR, producing one record per CDR3 protein. There are hundreds of thousands of distinct CDR3 sequences in the sample; around a fifth occur only once, and less than 30% lies in the top ten. Time point of the sample: persistent/refractory GD, antithyroid drugs over 5 years with positive TRAb. PBMCs were the source of the RNA used for TCR sequencing. This specimen belongs to a study of regulatory T cells in long-lasting Graves disease. This material consisted of peripheral blood mononuclear cells (PBMCs), taken when the disease was refractory, from a patient treated with antithyroid drugs. The sequence derives from a female donor with Graves disease.

The CDR3 nucleotides are TGTGCCAGCAGCCTACAGGGACTCAGCAATCAGCCCCAGCATTGT. Amino acid sequence: CASSLQGLSNQPQHC. The V and J genes are TRBV7-9 and TRBJ1-5, with D maybe TRBD1 (6 bases). Germline V gene data show CDR1 as SEHNR and CDR2 as FQNEAQ (reference sequence). The V end lost 5 bases, the J end lost 1 base, and 12 bases lay between the germline ends. CDR3 length equals 15 residues.